The 26 T cell receptor beta chains below all came from one sample that was sequenced in a study of CD8 T cells in Susac syndrome. Reverse transcription of 0.5 to 1 ug RNA was performed with random hexamers. TCRdb independently ran MiXCR on the immunoSEQ multiplex PCR reads; one entry per CDR3 protein. There are around 150,000 distinct CDR3 sequences in the sample; roughly 94% occur only once, and roughly 0.099% lies in the top ten. The sequencing input was CD4+ T cells from PBMCs. The receptors stem from a human donor with multiple sclerosis.

The chain combines TRBV28 with TRBJ1-1, with 8 bases identical to TRBD1. The V gene end was trimmed by 6 bases and the J gene end by 4 bases; junction bases not matched to a gene: 7. The CDR3 spans 14 residues. Looked up from germline, CDR1 is MDHEN and CDR2 is SYDVKM. The CDR3, as DNA: TGTGCCAGCAGGAGACAGGGGTTGGGCACTGAAGCTTTCTTT. It specifies CASRRQGLGTEAFF.

The V and J genes are TRBV9 and TRBJ1-3; the D is unclear. Trimming pared 4 bases from V and 0 bases from J, leaving 11 bases between. CDR1 and CDR2 (germline): SGDLS, YYNGEE. The CDR3 contains 15 residues. The CDR3 sequence is CASSFDWGSGNTIYF. CDR3 coding DNA: TGTGCCAGCAGCTTCGACTGGGGCTCTGGAAACACCATATATTTT.

This rearrangement joins TRBV15 to TRBJ1-4; D is uncertain. V lost 3 bases, J lost 0 bases, and 8 bases lay in between. The CDR3 totals 15 residues. CDR1 LNHNV and CDR2 YYDKDF come from the germline V gene (reference sequence). DNA of the CDR3: TGTGCCACCAGCAGCCCAGCTGCAACTAATGAAAAACTGTTTTTT. Translated, it gives CATSSPAATNEKLFF.

In DNA form, the CDR3 reads TGTGCCTGGTCCCTGGGGGGCAGCTCCTACGAGCAGTACTTC. It codes for CAWSLGGSSYEQYF. The genes are TRBV30 and TRBJ2-7, with D perhaps assigned TRBD1 or TRBD2 (6 bases each). Between the trimmed V and J ends, which lost 5 bases and 0 bases, there was a span of 14 bases. Germline loops: CDR1 GTSNPN, CDR2 SVGIG (reference sequence). The CDR3 runs to 14 residues.

The rearrangement uses TRBV6-2 or TRBV6-3 and TRBJ2-2; TRBD2 is a possible D gene (6 bases). The CDR3 consists of 17 residues. Per the germline V gene, CDR1 is MNHEY and CDR2 is SVGEGT. V gave up 4 bases and J gave up 1 base, with 16 bases separating them. This CDR3 reads CASSFWGLGRNTGELFF. The DNA of the CDR3 is TGTGCCAGCAGTTTCTGGGGACTTGGCCGGAACACCGGGGAGCTGTTTTTT.

This chain joins TRBV6-5 and TRBJ1-2; 8 bases match TRBD1. Germline loops: CDR1 MNHEY, CDR2 SVGAGI. After removal of 0 bases from V and 5 bases from J, the junction contained 5 bases not matched to a gene. The CDR3 loop spans 15 amino acids. CDR3 region: CASSYSSDRVYGYTF. The CDR3 region has the DNA TGTGCCAGCAGTTACTCTTCGGACAGGGTTTATGGCTACACCTTC.

The chain recombines TRBV13 with TRBJ1-1; D is undetermined. The CDR3 extends over 14 amino acids. Trimming stripped 9 bases from V and 0 bases from J, with 14 bases between. CDR1 PRHDT and CDR2 FYEKMQ come from the germline V gene (reference sequence). The CDR3 region has the DNA TGTGCCAGTCTACTGGGTTTCATGAACACTGAAGCTTTCTTT. It encodes CASLLGFMNTEAFF. The full variable domain, with the rest looked up from reference TRBV13 and TRBJ1-1, is AAGVIQSPRHLIKEKRETATLKCYPIPRHDTVYWYQQGPGQDPQFLISFYEKMQSDKGSIPDRFSAQQFSDYHSELNMSSLELGDSALYFCASLLGFMNTEAFFGQGTRLTVV.

The chain is built from TRBV19 and TRBJ2-4; TRBD1 or TRBD2 may be the D gene (5 bases each). Trimming shortened V by 4 bases and J by 0 bases, and 13 bases separated the two germline ends. CDR1 and CDR2 from the germline V gene are LNHDA and SQIVND (reference sequence). The CDR3 has 16 residues. The CDR3 sequence is CASSTGTLLAKNIQYF. Written as DNA, the CDR3 is TGTGCCAGTAGTACCGGGACCCTATTAGCCAAAAACATTCAGTACTTC.

V and J are TRBV12-3 or TRBV12-4 and TRBJ1-3, with a possible D match to TRBD1 (5 bases). Between the trimmed V and J ends, which lost 3 bases and 0 bases, there was a span of 15 bases. The CDR3 sequence is 17 residues long. CDR3 DNA sequence: TGTGCCAGCAGTTTCAAGCGGGGGGGATTCTCTGGAAACACCATATATTTT. Residues: CASSFKRGGFSGNTIYF.

The J gene is TRBJ2-1, the V gene TRBV30, with a tentative D call TRBD2 (7 bases). The V gene's germline CDR1 is GTSNPN and CDR2 SVGIG (reference sequence). This CDR3 is 17 amino acids long. Trimming pared 0 bases from V and 4 bases from J, leaving 19 bases between. CDR3 amino acids: CAWSVKGGLAVYNEQFF. The CDR3 DNA reads as TGTGCCTGGAGTGTTAAGGGGGGTCTAGCGGTTTACAATGAGCAGTTCTTC.

This clonotype occurred once. The chain has TRBV24-1 and TRBJ2-3; D gene ambiguous. The CDR3 covers 14 residues. V lost 4 bases to trimming and J lost 2 bases, with 9 bases between them. Per the germline V gene, CDR1 is KGHDR and CDR2 is SFDVKD. The CDR3 protein is CATSEVGFTDTQYF. The CDR3 DNA follows: TGTGCCACCAGTGAAGTAGGGTTCACAGATACGCAGTATTTT.

This sequence joins TRBV7-9 and TRBJ1-3; TRBD1 matches at 7 bases. The length of the CDR3 is 17 residues. Germline V gives CDR1 SEHNR, CDR2 FQNEAQ (reference sequence). The J segment lost 0 bases and the V segment lost 7 bases, leaving 12 bases of the junction unmatched. The CDR3 sequence is CASTKTGYRFSGNTIYF. CDR3 bases: TGTGCCAGCACCAAGACAGGGTACCGATTCTCTGGAAACACCATATATTTT.

This chain connects TRBV5-8 to TRBJ1-3; the D is unclear. Germline CDR1 reads SGHTS; CDR2 reads YDEGEE. The CDR3 is made up of 15 amino acids. V was shortened by 0 bases and J by 4 bases, with 11 bases between the two germline ends. Written as DNA, the CDR3 is TGTGCCAGCAGCTTGGGAAGGCGCCGGGGAAACACCATATATTTT. Its protein product is CASSLGRRRGNTIYF.

The chain links TRBV9 to TRBJ2-5; 7 bases fit TRBD2. The length of the CDR3 is 15 residues. The junction had 8 bases not matched to a gene; V was cut back by 4 bases and J by 2 bases. Looked up from germline, CDR1 is SGDLS and CDR2 is YYNGEE. CDR3 sequence (DNA): TGTGCCAGCAGCTTGGGGGGGAATGGTCAAGAGACCCAGTACTTC. It codes for CASSLGGNGQETQYF.

The chain couples TRBV20-1 to TRBJ2-7; 8 bases line up with TRBD1. V was clipped by 3 bases and J by 2 bases; unmatched bases: 0. CDR1 is DFQATT and CDR2 is SNEGSKA in the germline V gene (reference sequence). The CDR3 extends over 12 amino acids. In nucleotides, the CDR3 is TGCAGTGCTAGGGGACAGGCCTACGAGCAGTACTTC. Protein sequence: CSARGQAYEQYF.

V is TRBV20-1 and J is TRBJ2-5; 9 bases match TRBD2. The J segment lost 5 bases and the V segment lost 6 bases, leaving 4 bases of the junction unmatched. The CDR3 is 12 amino acids. From germline, CDR1 is DFQATT and CDR2 SNEGSKA (reference sequence). The DNA for the CDR3 is TGCAGTGCGACTAGCGGAGGGGAGACCCAGTACTTC. This codes for CSATSGGETQYF.

This rearrangement joins TRBV20-1 to TRBJ2-3; TRBD2 agrees at 7 bases. Germline-derived CDR1 and CDR2 are DFQATT and SNEGSKA (reference sequence). Trimming at V came to 5 bases and at J to 0 bases, leaving 8 bases not matched to a gene. The CDR3 is 15 residues long. This CDR3 reads CSALKAGTSTDTQYF. CDR3 bases: TGCAGTGCTCTGAAAGCGGGAACTAGCACAGATACGCAGTATTTT.

This chain uses TRBV29-1 with TRBJ2-5, with 12 bases aligning to TRBD2. CDR3 length: 12 residues. Losses at the gene ends were 7 bases for V and 5 bases for J; bases not matched to a gene: 2. Germline V gene sequence: CDR1 SQVTM, CDR2 ANQGSEA. The CDR3 here is CSGTSGMETQYF. For the CDR3, the DNA is TGCAGCGGGACTAGCGGGATGGAGACCCAGTACTTC.

This clonotype was detected once. The chain carries TRBV4-1 and TRBJ2-1, with TRBD2 identical over 8 bases. Germline V gene sequence: CDR1 MGHRA, CDR2 YSYEKL. The CDR3 runs to 15 residues. V was clipped by 5 bases and J by 4 bases; unmatched bases: 7. In DNA form, the CDR3 reads TGCGCCAGCAGCATTAGCGGGACCCGTTACAATGAGCAGTTCTTC. Amino acids: CASSISGTRYNEQFF.

This chain uses TRBV9 with TRBJ2-5, with 8 bases fitting TRBD2. Germline CDR1 reads SGDLS; CDR2 reads YYNGEE. The CDR3 is 16 residues long. Trimming cost V 0 bases and J 4 bases; bases outside gene matches: 8. CDR3 in DNA: TGTGCCAGCAGCGTAGATAGCGGGACTGGGGGAGAGACCCAGTACTTC. Its protein is CASSVDSGTGGETQYF.

This clonotype was found once. The genes are TRBV29-1 and TRBJ2-1; weak D call: TRBD2 (5 bases). Germline V gives CDR1 SQVTM, CDR2 ANQGSEA. The V and J ends lost 4 bases and 6 bases respectively, with 13 bases between them. This CDR3 is 13 amino acids long. The chain's CDR3 is CSVGPLAGNEQFF. The DNA of the CDR3 is TGCAGCGTTGGCCCGCTGGCGGGCAATGAGCAGTTCTTC.

The chain carries TRBV28 and TRBJ1-3; unclear D gene. V lost 3 bases and J 0 bases, leaving 12 bases between the germline ends. Per the germline V gene, CDR1 is MDHEN and CDR2 is SYDVKM. This CDR3 comprises 16 residues. CDR3 coding DNA: TGTGCCAGCAGTTTGGAGTTTCCGAGCTCTGGAAACACCATATATTTT. This codes for CASSLEFPSSGNTIYF.

This chain links TRBV27 with TRBJ2-7; D is undetermined. The CDR3 runs to 14 residues. V was shortened by 0 bases and J by 1 base, with 7 bases between the two germline ends. Germline V gene sequence: CDR1 MNHEY, CDR2 SMNVEV (reference sequence). CDR3 nucleotide sequence: TGTGCCAGCAGTTTATCTTCCTTTTCCTACGAGCAGTACTTC. Translation gives CASSLSSFSYEQYF.

The rearrangement uses TRBV23-1 and TRBJ2-6; the D gene is possibly TRBD1 (6 bases). TRBV23-1 is noted as an ORF with a role that remains uncertain. The CDR3 runs to 17 residues. The V end was cut by 2 bases, the J end by 2 bases, with 13 bases between. CDR3 sequence reads: CASSQIRTEPGANVLTF. CDR3 bases: TGCGCCAGCAGTCAAATCCGGACAGAGCCTGGGGCCAACGTCCTGACTTTC.

The chain recombines TRBV29-1 with TRBJ1-4; 9 bases are shared with TRBD1. The CDR3 runs to 12 residues. Germline V gene lookup returns CDR1 SQVTM and CDR2 ANQGSEA. V shed 7 bases, J shed 11 bases, and the junction held 8 bases outside the gene matches. CDR3 residues: CSGTDRGSKLFF. Written as DNA, the CDR3 is TGCAGCGGAACCGACAGGGGGTCGAAACTGTTTTTT.

The chain recombines TRBV7-9 with TRBJ1-1; D unresolved. V was clipped by 0 bases and J by 0 bases, with 11 bases between them. The V gene's germline CDR1 is SEHNR and CDR2 FQNEAQ (reference sequence). The CDR3 is 16 residues long. CDR3 in amino acids: CASSLAGRRLNTEAFF. CDR3 coding DNA: TGTGCCAGCAGCTTAGCTGGACGTAGGCTGAACACTGAAGCTTTCTTT. Together with reference TRBV7-9 and TRBJ1-1, the CDR3 gives the full variable domain: DTGVSQNPRHKITKRGQNVTFRCDPISEHNRLYWYRQTLGQGPEFLTYFQNEAQLEKSRLLSDRFSAERPKGSFSTLEIQRTEQGDSAMYLCASSLAGRRLNTEAFFGQGTRLTVV.